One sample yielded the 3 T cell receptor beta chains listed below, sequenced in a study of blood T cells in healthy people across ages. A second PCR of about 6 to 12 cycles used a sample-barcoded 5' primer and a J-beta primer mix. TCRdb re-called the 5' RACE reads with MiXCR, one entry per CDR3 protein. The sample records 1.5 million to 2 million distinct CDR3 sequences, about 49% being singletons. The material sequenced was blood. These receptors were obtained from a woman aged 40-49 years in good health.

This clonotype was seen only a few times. DNA of the CDR3: TGTGCCAGCAGTTTATCGTTCAGGGATAGTTACGAGCAGTACTTC. Encoded protein: CASSLSFRDSYEQYF. This sequence joins TRBV27 and TRBJ2-7, with D perhaps TRBD1 (5 bases). V lost 0 bases and J lost 4, with 13 bases in between. Germline values: CDR1 MNHEY, CDR2 SMNVEV (reference sequence). This CDR3 region has 15 residues.

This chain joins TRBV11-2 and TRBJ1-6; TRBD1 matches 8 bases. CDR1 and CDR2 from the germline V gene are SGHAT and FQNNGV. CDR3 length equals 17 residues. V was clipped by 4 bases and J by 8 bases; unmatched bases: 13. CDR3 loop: CASSSGQGLNLYSPLHF. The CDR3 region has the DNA TGTGCCAGCAGCTCCGGACAGGGCTTGAATCTCTATTCACCCCTCCACTTT. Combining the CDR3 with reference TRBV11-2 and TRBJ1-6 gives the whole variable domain EAGVAQSPRYKIIEKRQSVAFWCNPISGHATLYWYQQILGQGPKLLIQFQNNGVVDDSQLPKDRFSAERLKGVDSTLKIQPAKLEDSAVYLCASSSGQGLNLYSPLHFGNGTRLTVT.

The CDR3 spells CASSHGDVLSGNTIYF. In DNA, the CDR3 is TGCGCCAGCAGCCATGGGGATGTCCTCTCTGGAAACACCATATATTTT. V gene TRBV4-3 combines with J gene TRBJ1-3; no definite D call. The CDR3 contains 16 residues. Germline V gene sequence: CDR1 LGHNA, CDR2 YSLEER. With 3 bases removed from V and 0 bases from J, the gap between germline ends came to 12 bases.